The entry below gives a single TCR beta chain sequence along with its context. 5'RACE template switching with UMIs generated TCR beta cDNA. TCRdb reprocessed the 5' RACE reads and stores each CDR3 protein as one record, lacking DNA. Its clone listing holds about 260,000 distinct CDR3 sequences. These data come from a study of T cells expressing NK-cell markers. The CDR3 runs 15 residues. The germline CDR1 and CDR2 sequences are SGHRS and YFSETQ. V usage is TRBV5-1 and J usage is TRBJ2-5; there is no DNA to check the TCRdb D call of TRBD1. This clonotype was obtained from a man between 18 and 29 years old in good health. Sequences were obtained from blood T cells: a sorted CD56 or NKG2C T cell subset, CD4+ or CD8+ T cells, or bulk PBMC T cells (not recorded which). The CDR3 loop reads CASSTAGTGGETQYF.